This TCR beta chain emerged from a study of post-analysis software for immune sequencing data. Study background: Secondary progressive, relapsing-remitting and progressive-relapsing multiple sclerosis were among the included disease courses.

The CDR3 is 15 residues long. CDR1 and CDR2 (germline): SEHNR, FQNEAQ (reference sequence). V was pared by 1 base and J by 0 bases, with 8 bases between. A word on this clonotype: Its antigen is unknown.

Unique molecular identifiers featured in each of the TCR beta cDNA libraries. cDNA molecules numbering 450,000 to 650,000 came from around 1 to 10 million T cells. TCRdb itself ran the PCR reads through MiXCR, one entry per CDR3 protein. The sample consists of about 540,000 distinct CDR3 sequences, around a third of them appearing once. Overall study results and limits: Same-batch preparations were strongly co-clustered by F measure. Versus controls, multiple sclerosis patients showed significantly lower diversity (normalized Chao1). Patients carried a few TRBV segments more frequently than controls did, and TRBV5-6, TRBV5-1 and TRBV20-1 were among them.

This chain links TRBV7-9 with TRBJ2-3, with D perhaps matching TRBD1 or TRBD2 (5 bases each). The source of this sequence is a girl aged 2-17 years with multiple sclerosis. Material: blood. CDR3 nucleotides: TGTGCCAGCAGCTTAGAGGGACGGAGCACAGATACGCAGTATTTT. Its translation is CASSLEGRSTDTQYF.